This T cell receptor beta chain was recorded in a study of T cell responses to AZD1222 COVID-19 vaccine. Trimming left V 5 bases short and J 2 bases short, with 14 bases between. This CDR3 region has 15 residues. Germline CDR1 is SGDLS and CDR2 is YYNGEE. The table came from immunoSEQ multiplex PCR; TCRdb's copy has only in-frame clones and leaves some out. The data contain approximately 190,000 clones, approximately 92% of them singletons. The source was peripheral blood, collected 28 days after the second dose of the MenACWY control vaccine. This chain links TRBV9 with TRBJ1-5; D gene uncertain. The TCR was taken from an adult who received the MenACWY meningococcal vaccine as a control. This CDR3 is CASSGNVFGNQPQHF. CDR3 nucleotides: TGTGCCAGCAGTGGAAACGTGTTCGGCAATCAGCCCCAGCATTTT.